The following is a TCR beta chain sequence with its context. Assay used: immunoSEQ multiplex PCR; TCRdb lists only in-frame clones, some missing. Among around 250,000 clones listed, roughly 86% were seen once. Per the germline V gene, CDR1 is SGHNT and CDR2 is YYREEE (reference sequence). The V and J ends lost 0 bases and 4 bases, in that order; junction bases with no gene match: 7. This CDR3 is built from 16 residues. This sample is drawn from a study of blood T cell repertoires in COVID-19. Sequenced input: peripheral blood. This TCR came from a woman at least 80 years old with COVID-19, enrolled during active disease. The rearrangement joins TRBV5-4 to TRBJ1-2, with 9 positions matching TRBD1. CDR3 region: CASSLGGTGSTYGYTF. CDR3 DNA: TGTGCCAGCAGCTTGGGAGGGACAGGGTCGACCTATGGCTACACCTTC.